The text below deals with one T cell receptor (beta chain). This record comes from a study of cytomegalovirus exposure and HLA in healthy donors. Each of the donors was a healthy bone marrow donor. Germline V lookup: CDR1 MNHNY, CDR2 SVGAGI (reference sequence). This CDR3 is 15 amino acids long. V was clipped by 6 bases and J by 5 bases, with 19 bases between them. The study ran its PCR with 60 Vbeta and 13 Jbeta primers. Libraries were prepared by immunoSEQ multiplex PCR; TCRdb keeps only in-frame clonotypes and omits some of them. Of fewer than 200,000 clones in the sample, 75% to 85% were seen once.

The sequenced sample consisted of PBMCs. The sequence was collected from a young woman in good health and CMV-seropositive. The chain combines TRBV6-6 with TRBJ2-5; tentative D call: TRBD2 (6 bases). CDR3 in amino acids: CASSPLRGAGETQYF. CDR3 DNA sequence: TGTGCCAGCAGCCCTTTGCGAGGGGCGGGGGAGACCCAGTACTTC.